These 6 T cell receptor beta chains were all obtained from the same sample, sequenced in a study of a mutant IDH1 vaccine in newly diagnosed glioma. For these receptors, no antigen is known. Sequenced by immunoSEQ multiplex PCR; TCRdb stores in-frame clones only, minus some. The sample shows fewer than 70,000 clones, 83% of them seen only once. Time point defined: week 47, end of study. The investigators gave 300 ug of mutant IDH1 20-mer peptide in each vaccine dose, together with topical imiquimod. The material sequenced was PBMCs, taken from a glioma patient whose treatment included an IDH1 peptide vaccine. Source of these receptors: a man younger than 40 with glioma.

This chain connects TRBV28 to TRBJ1-1; no firm D call. The CDR3 is 11 amino acids. In germline, CDR1 is MDHEN, CDR2 SYDVKM. Trimming took 2 bases from V and 11 from J, leaving 9 bases between them. The CDR3 protein is CASSLTRLAFF. The CDR3 region has the DNA TGTGCCAGCAGTTTAACACGGTTGGCTTTCTTT.

The chain is built from TRBV2 and TRBJ2-7, with 10 bases that match TRBD2. This CDR3 region has 14 residues. J was trimmed by 2 bases and V by 8 bases; bases with no gene match: 6. CDR1 and CDR2 from the germline V gene are SNHLY and FYNNEI. CDR3 protein: CASGGTSVTYEQYF. CDR3 bases: TGTGCCAGCGGGGGGACTAGCGTAACCTACGAGCAGTACTTC.

The gene calls are TRBV11-2 and TRBJ2-2; TRBD2 matches at 9 bases. CDR3 length equals 17 residues. The trim removed 0 bases at V and 5 bases at J, leaving 7 bases unmatched. The germline V gene has CDR1 SGHAT and CDR2 FQNNGV. CDR3 in amino acids: CASSLEMLAGRTGELFF. CDR3 coding DNA: TGTGCCAGCAGCTTAGAAATGCTAGCGGGGAGGACCGGGGAGCTGTTTTTT.

About this clone: At one of its ends the junction is not consistent with the germline gene, which may arise from a read error. The V gene is TRBV29-1, the J gene TRBJ1-2; perhaps TRBD1 as D (5 bases). This CDR3 region has 13 residues. Germline CDR1 is SQVTM and CDR2 is ANQGSEA. CDR3 sequence (DNA): TGCAGCGTTCGGGGGAGAGGGAACTATGGCCACACCTTC. Protein: CSVRGRGNYGHTF.

This chain uses TRBV7-2 with TRBJ1-3, with D possibly matching TRBD1 (5 bases). Trimming cost V 2 bases and J 0 bases, with 11 bases left between them. The CDR3 is 16 amino acids. Germline V gives CDR1 SGHTA, CDR2 FQGNSA. In nucleotides, the CDR3 is TGTGCCAGCAGCTTAAGACAGATGAGCTCTGGAAACACCATATATTTT. Residues: CASSLRQMSSGNTIYF.

This chain links TRBV7-2 with TRBJ2-7; no firm D call. Germline-derived CDR1 and CDR2 are SGHTA and FQGNSA. The CDR3 spans 13 residues. Trimming removed 1 base from V and 2 bases from J, with 6 bases in between. Here the CDR3 DNA reads TGTGCCAGCAGCTTAGTCCAAGCCTACGAGCAGTACTTC. Amino acid sequence: CASSLVQAYEQYF.